These 6 T cell receptor beta chains were sequenced from one sample in a study of cytomegalovirus exposure and HLA in healthy donors. Primers: 60 Vbeta forward and 13 Jbeta reverse. Sequencing was performed with immunoSEQ multiplex PCR; in TCRdb, only in-frame clones are kept and a portion is missing. The sample shows about 190,000 clones, around 79% of them seen only once. The specimen sequenced was PBMCs. Receptors were obtained from a woman between 45 and 65 years old in good health and CMV-seronegative.

The V and J genes are TRBV7-2 and TRBJ2-2; no reliable D call. Trimming took off 1 base at V and 2 bases at J, with 8 bases between the two ends. The length of the CDR3 is 15 residues. Germline V gene data show CDR1 as SGHTA and CDR2 as FQGNSA. The CDR3 DNA sequence: TGTGCCAGCAGCTTAGAGGCGGTAAACACCGGGGAGCTGTTTTTT. It is translated as CASSLEAVNTGELFF.

The rearrangement joins TRBV7-2 to TRBJ2-1; the match to TRBD2 covers 8 bases. V shed 8 bases, J shed 6 bases, and the junction held 15 bases outside the gene matches. CDR3 length equals 16 residues. Germline V gene data show CDR1 as SGHTA and CDR2 as FQGNSA. CDR3 protein: CASHTGGSGTSNEQFF. Here the CDR3 DNA reads TGTGCCAGCCACACTGGGGGTAGCGGGACAAGCAATGAGCAGTTCTTC. The variable domain in full, with the rest retrieved from reference TRBV7-2 and TRBJ2-1, is GAGVSQSPSNKVTEKGKDVELRCDPISGHTALYWYRQSLGQGLEFLIYFQGNSAPDKSGLPSDRFSAERTGGSVSTLTIQRTQQEDSAVYLCASHTGGSGTSNEQFFGPGTRLTVL.

The chain joins TRBV18 to TRBJ1-3, with D hard to call. This CDR3 spans 17 amino acids. Deletions cut 4 bases from V and 0 bases from J, with 16 bases between. Germline CDR1 reads KGHSH; CDR2 reads LQKENI. The CDR3 region has the DNA TGTGCCAGCTCACTCCTGGAGAACCCTAGCTCTGGAAACACCATATATTTT. Residues: CASSLLENPSSGNTIYF.

The chain carries TRBV5-6 and TRBJ1-4; 8 bases map to TRBD1. The CDR3 is made up of 15 amino acids. Trimming removed 4 bases from V and 1 base from J; junction bases left unmatched: 3. Germline loops: CDR1 SGHDT, CDR2 YYEEEE. CDR3 nucleotide sequence: TGTGCCAGCAGCGTTGGACAGGGAACTAATGAAAAACTGTTTTTT. It encodes CASSVGQGTNEKLFF.

The V and J genes are TRBV7-3 and TRBJ1-3; TRBD1 matches 9 bases. The CDR3 consists of 16 residues. V dropped 5 bases and J dropped 2; count of bases not matched to a gene: 7. Germline CDR1 SGHTA, CDR2 FQGTGA. The CDR3 DNA follows: TGTGCCAGCAGCCCCGGGACAGGGACAACTGGAAACACCATATATTTT. It encodes CASSPGTGTTGNTIYF.

V and J are TRBV7-2 and TRBJ2-7, with D tentatively TRBD1 (6 bases). Germline CDR1 SGHTA, CDR2 FQGNSA. The CDR3 has 14 amino acids. Trimming cost V 5 bases and J 0 bases, with 11 bases left between them. The CDR3 bases are TGTGCCAGCAGCACCCAGGGGCTCTCCTACGAGCAGTACTTC. Its translation: CASSTQGLSYEQYF.